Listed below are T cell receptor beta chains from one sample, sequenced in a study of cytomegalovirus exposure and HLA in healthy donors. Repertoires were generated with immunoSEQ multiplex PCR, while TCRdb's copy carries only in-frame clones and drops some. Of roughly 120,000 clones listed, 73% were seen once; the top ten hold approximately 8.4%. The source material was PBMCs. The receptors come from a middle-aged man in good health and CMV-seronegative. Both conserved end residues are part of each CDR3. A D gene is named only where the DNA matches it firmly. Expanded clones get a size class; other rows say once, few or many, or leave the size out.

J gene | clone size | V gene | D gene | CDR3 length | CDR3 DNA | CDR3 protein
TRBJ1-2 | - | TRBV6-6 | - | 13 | TGTGCCAGCAGACCACGGGGTACAGATGGCTACACCTTC | CASRPRGTDGYTF
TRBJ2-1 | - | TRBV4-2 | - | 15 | TGTGCCAGCAGCCAAGTCCGGGGGAATTACAATGAGCAGTTCTTC | CASSQVRGNYNEQFF
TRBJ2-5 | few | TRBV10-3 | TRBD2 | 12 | TGTGCCACCGCGGGGGGGCAAGAGACCCAGTACTTC | CATAGGQETQYF
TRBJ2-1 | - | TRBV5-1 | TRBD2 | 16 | TGCGCCAGCAGCTTGGAGTCTAGCGGGGGGTACAATGAGCAGTTCTTC | CASSLESSGGYNEQFF
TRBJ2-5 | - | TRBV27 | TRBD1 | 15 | TGTGCCAGCAGTTCCCTGAAGGGGGCGAGGGAGACCCAGTACTTC | CASSSLKGARETQYF
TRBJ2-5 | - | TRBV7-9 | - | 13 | TGTGCCAGCAGCTTAGCCGGGGAAAGGACCCAGTACTTC | CASSLAGERTQYF
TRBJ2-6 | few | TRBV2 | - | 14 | TGTGCCAGCAGTGACGTATCTGGGGCCAACGTCCTGACTTTC | CASSDVSGANVLTF
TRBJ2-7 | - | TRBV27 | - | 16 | TGTGCCAGCAGCCCAAGGGGGGGCCGGAGCTCCTACGAGCAGTACTTC | CASSPRGGRSSYEQYF
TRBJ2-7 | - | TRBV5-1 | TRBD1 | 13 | TGCGCCAGCGGTAGACAGGGGGCGCAGGAGCAGTACTTC | CASGRQGAQEQYF
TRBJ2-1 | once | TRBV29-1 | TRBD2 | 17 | TGCAGCACCGCCGGGACTAGCGGGGGGGCAAGTAGCAATGAGCAGTTCTTC | CSTAGTSGGASSNEQFF